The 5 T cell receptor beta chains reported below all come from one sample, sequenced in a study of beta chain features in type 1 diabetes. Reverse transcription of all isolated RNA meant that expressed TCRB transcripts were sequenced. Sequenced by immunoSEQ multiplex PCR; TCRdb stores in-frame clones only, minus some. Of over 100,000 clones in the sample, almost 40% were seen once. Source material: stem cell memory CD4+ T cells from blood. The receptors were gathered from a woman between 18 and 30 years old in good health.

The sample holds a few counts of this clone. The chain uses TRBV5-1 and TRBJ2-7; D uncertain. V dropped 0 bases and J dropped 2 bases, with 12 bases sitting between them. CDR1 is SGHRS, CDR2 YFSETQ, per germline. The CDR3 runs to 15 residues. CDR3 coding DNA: TGCGCCAGCAGCTTGGTGGTGGCAGTGGCCTACGAGCAGTACTTC. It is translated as CASSLVVAVAYEQYF.

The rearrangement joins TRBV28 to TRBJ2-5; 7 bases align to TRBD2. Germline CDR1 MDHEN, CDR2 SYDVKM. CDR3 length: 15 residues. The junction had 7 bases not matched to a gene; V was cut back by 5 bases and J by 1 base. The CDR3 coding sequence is TGTGCCAGCAGTGCCCAGCGGGACGCCCAAGAGACCCAGTACTTC. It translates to CASSAQRDAQETQYF.

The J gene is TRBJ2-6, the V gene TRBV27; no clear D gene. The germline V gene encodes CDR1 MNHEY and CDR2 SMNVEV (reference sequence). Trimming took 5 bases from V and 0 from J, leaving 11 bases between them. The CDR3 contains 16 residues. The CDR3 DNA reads TGTGCCAGCAGTAGACCCAGGAACTCTGGGGCCAACGTCCTGACTTTC. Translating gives CASSRPRNSGANVLTF.

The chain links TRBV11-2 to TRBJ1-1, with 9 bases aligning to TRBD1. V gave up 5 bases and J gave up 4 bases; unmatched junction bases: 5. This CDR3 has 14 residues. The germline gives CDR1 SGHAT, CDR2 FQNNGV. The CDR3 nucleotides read TGTGCCAGCAGCATAGGGGACAGGGTCACTGAAGCTTTCTTT. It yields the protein CASSIGDRVTEAFF.

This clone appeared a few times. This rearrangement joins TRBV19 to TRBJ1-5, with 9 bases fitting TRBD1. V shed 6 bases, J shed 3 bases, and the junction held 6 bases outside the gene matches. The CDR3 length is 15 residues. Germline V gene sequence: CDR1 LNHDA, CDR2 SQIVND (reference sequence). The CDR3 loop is CASSPDRGNNQPQHF. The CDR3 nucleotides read TGTGCCAGTAGCCCGGACAGGGGAAACAATCAGCCCCAGCATTTT.